The next 3 T cell receptor beta chains were all read from a single sample in a study of control samples from healthy donors and cancer patients. Generated by immunoSEQ multiplex PCR, the TCRdb table keeps only in-frame clones and is missing some. The table records 120,000 or so clones, approximately 87% of them present only once. The specimen sequenced was blood. The receptors here all came from a man aged 25 to 40 in good health.

In its sample, this clone was seen once. CDR3 in DNA: TGTGCCAGCAGAGGGGCCTCGTATGGCTACACCTTC. Its protein is CASRGASYGYTF. The V call is TRBV12-3 or TRBV12-4, the J call TRBJ1-2; D perhaps matches TRBD1 (5 bases). V lost 6 bases and J 5 bases, leaving 10 bases between the germline ends. The CDR3 is 12 amino acids.

Here the CDR3 DNA reads TGTGCCAGCAGGGCTTCCTACGAGCAGTACTTC. Translated, it gives CASRASYEQYF. The V gene is TRBV25-1, the J gene TRBJ2-7; D gene unclear. The germline V gene has CDR1 MGHDK and CDR2 SYGVNS. Trimming pared 6 bases from V and 1 base from J, leaving 4 bases between. The CDR3 runs to 11 residues.

This chain joins TRBV6-6 and TRBJ1-6; 8 bases fit TRBD1. This CDR3 is 16 amino acids long. V lost 5 bases and J lost 10; bases outside the gene matches: 13. Per the germline V gene, CDR1 is MNHNY and CDR2 is SVGAGI (reference sequence). The CDR3 region is CASSPIGQGIGSPLHF. DNA for the CDR3: TGTGCCAGCAGTCCCATCGGACAGGGCATAGGGTCACCCCTCCACTTT.